Listed here are 6 T cell receptor beta chains from one sample, sequenced in a study of cytomegalovirus exposure and HLA in healthy donors. Use of 60 Vbeta and 13 Jbeta primers characterized the PCR. Data came from immunoSEQ multiplex PCR; TCRdb stores just in-frame clones and leaves some out. The data contain some 140,000 clones, over 60% of them singletons. Sample: PBMCs. These TCRs come from a middle-aged man in good health and CMV-seronegative.

This clone was recorded a few times. The gene calls are TRBV4-2 and TRBJ1-1; 10 bases match TRBD1. There are 15 residues in the CDR3. With 3 bases clipped from V and 4 bases from J, the junction kept 5 bases outside the gene matches. The V gene's germline CDR1 is LGHNA and CDR2 YNFKEQ. The CDR3 sequence is CASSHLGQGGTEAFF. In DNA, the CDR3 is TGTGCCAGCAGCCACCTTGGACAGGGGGGCACTGAAGCTTTCTTT.

This chain uses TRBV6-5 with TRBJ2-7, with a tentative D call TRBD2 (6 bases). This CDR3 is built from 14 residues. The V gene's germline CDR1 is MNHEY and CDR2 SVGAGI. Trimming took 5 bases from V and 0 from J, leaving 11 bases between them. In DNA form, the CDR3 reads TGTGCCAGCAGTGACTGGAGGGTCTCCTACGAGCAGTACTTC. Residues: CASSDWRVSYEQYF.

CDR3 sequence (DNA): TGCGCCAGCAGCCCCGGTGCCGGGTTCTATGGCTACACCTTC. Translating it yields CASSPGAGFYGYTF. The rearrangement joins TRBV4-3 to TRBJ1-2; unclear D gene. The germline CDR1 and CDR2 sequences are LGHNA and YSLEER. The CDR3 extends over 14 amino acids. Trimming pared 4 bases from V and 4 bases from J, leaving 13 bases between.

The genes are TRBV4-1 and TRBJ2-7; TRBD1 matches at 9 bases. Germline CDR1 reads MGHRA; CDR2 reads YSYEKL. The ends lost 3 bases at V and 0 bases at J; junction bases unmatched: 9. The CDR3 is 17 residues long. The CDR3 region is CASSQLEGQGISYEQYF. The DNA of the CDR3 is TGCGCCAGCAGCCAGCTGGAGGGACAGGGAATCTCCTACGAGCAGTACTTC.

The chain combines TRBV5-8 with TRBJ2-7; 9 bases line up with TRBD1. The CDR3 runs 14 residues. Unmatched junction bases numbered 3, after V lost 0 bases and J lost 5 bases. Germline lookup yields CDR1 SGHTS and CDR2 YDEGEE. The DNA of the CDR3 is TGTGCCAGCAGCTTGGGGACAGGGGCTGACGAGCAGTACTTC. Its protein is CASSLGTGADEQYF. The full variable domain, in which reference TRBV5-8 and TRBJ2-7 provide the parts outside the CDR3, is EAGVTQSPTHLIKTRGQQATLRCSPISGHTSVYWYQQALGLGLQFLLWYDEGEERNRGNFPPRFSGRQFPNYSSELNVNALELEDSALYLCASSLGTGADEQYFGPGTRLTVT.

The CDR3 loop is CASSPSLSSGTYEQYF. Written as DNA, the CDR3 is TGCGCCAGCAGCCCAAGTCTGTCTAGCGGTACATACGAGCAGTACTTC. This chain connects TRBV4-3 to TRBJ2-7, with 7 bases that match TRBD2. With 4 bases clipped from V and 4 bases from J, the junction kept 13 bases outside the gene matches. This CDR3 spans 16 amino acids. Per the germline V gene, CDR1 is LGHNA and CDR2 is YSLEER.